The 4 T cell receptor beta chains below all came from one sample that was sequenced in a study of cytomegalovirus exposure and HLA in healthy donors. With 60 Vbeta and 13 Jbeta primers, the PCR was carried out. TCRdb's table, derived via immunoSEQ multiplex PCR, lists solely in-frame clones and lacks some. The profile shows under 200,000 clones, about 82% of them singletons. Material for sequencing was PBMCs. These receptor sequences come from a woman in her thirties in good health and CMV-seropositive.

This clone was counted a single time. V and J are TRBV9 and TRBJ2-7; 7 nucleotides match TRBD1. The CDR3 length is 14 residues. The germline V gene has CDR1 SGDLS and CDR2 YYNGEE. The ends lost 2 bases at V and 1 base at J; junction bases unmatched: 3. The CDR3 bases are TGTGCCAGCAGCGTCGACAGGGATTCCTACGAGCAGTACTTC. Translation: CASSVDRDSYEQYF.

The V and J genes are TRBV30 and TRBJ2-3; TRBD1 matches 7 bases. The V and J ends lost 3 bases and 4 bases, in that order; junction bases with no gene match: 10. Germline lookup yields CDR1 GTSNPN and CDR2 SVGIG (reference sequence). The CDR3 is 15 residues long. CDR3 DNA: TGTGCCTGGAGAGTTTTGACAGGGACATCAGATACGCAGTATTTT. It is translated as CAWRVLTGTSDTQYF.

V is TRBV6-5 and J is TRBJ1-5; possible D gene TRBD1, 5 bases. Trimming took off 6 bases at V and 2 bases at J, with 11 bases between the two ends. Germline loops: CDR1 MNHEY, CDR2 SVGAGI. CDR3 length equals 14 residues. CDR3 in amino acids: CASSLEGGNQPQHF. CDR3 in DNA: TGTGCCAGCAGCCTCGAAGGGGGCAATCAGCCCCAGCATTTT.

V usage is TRBV11-2 and J usage is TRBJ1-1; D uncertain. Germline-derived CDR1 and CDR2 are SGHAT and FQNNGV. The CDR3 contains 14 residues. V was trimmed by 5 bases and J by 3 bases, leaving 13 bases between them. Here the CDR3 reads CASSQSSSHTEAFF. In DNA, the CDR3 is TGTGCCAGCAGCCAAAGTAGCTCCCACACTGAAGCTTTCTTT. The complete variable domain, with remaining parts taken from reference TRBV11-2 and TRBJ1-1, reads EAGVAQSPRYKIIEKRQSVAFWCNPISGHATLYWYQQILGQGPKLLIQFQNNGVVDDSQLPKDRFSAERLKGVDSTLKIQPAKLEDSAVYLCASSQSSSHTEAFFGQGTRLTVV.